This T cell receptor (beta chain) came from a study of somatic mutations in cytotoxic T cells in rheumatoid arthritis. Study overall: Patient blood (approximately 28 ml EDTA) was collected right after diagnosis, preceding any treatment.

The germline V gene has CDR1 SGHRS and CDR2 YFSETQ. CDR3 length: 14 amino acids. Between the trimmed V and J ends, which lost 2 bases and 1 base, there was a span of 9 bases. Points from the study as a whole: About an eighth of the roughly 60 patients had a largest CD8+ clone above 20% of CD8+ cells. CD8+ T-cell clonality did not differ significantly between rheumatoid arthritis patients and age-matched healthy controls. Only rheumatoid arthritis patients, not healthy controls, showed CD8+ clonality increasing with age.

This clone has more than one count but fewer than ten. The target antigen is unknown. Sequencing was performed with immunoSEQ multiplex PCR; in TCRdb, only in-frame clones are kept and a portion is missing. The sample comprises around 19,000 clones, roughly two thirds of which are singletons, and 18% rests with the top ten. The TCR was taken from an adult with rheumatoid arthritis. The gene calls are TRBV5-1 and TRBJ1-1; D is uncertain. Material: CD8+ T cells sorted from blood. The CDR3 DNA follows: TGCGCCAGCAGCTTCCAGAATGAGAACACTGAAGCTTTCTTT. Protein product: CASSFQNENTEAFF.